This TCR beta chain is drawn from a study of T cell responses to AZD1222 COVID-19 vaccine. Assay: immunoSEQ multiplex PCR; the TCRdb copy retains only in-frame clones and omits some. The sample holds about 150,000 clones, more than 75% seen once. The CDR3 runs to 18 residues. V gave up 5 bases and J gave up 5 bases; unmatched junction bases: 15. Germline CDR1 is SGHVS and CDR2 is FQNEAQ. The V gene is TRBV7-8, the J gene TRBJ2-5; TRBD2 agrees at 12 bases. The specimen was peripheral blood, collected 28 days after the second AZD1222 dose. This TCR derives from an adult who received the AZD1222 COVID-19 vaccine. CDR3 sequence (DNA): TGTGCCAGCAGCACCTCGCTAGCGGGAGGGCCGGAATTTGAGACCCAGTACTTC. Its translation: CASSTSLAGGPEFETQYF.